What follows describes a single T cell receptor beta chain. TCRdb's copy holds only in-frame clones and misses some; the assay was immunoSEQ multiplex PCR. This table has 250,000 or so clones, 70% to 90% appearing once. The CDR3 runs to 14 residues. CDR1 is SGHTA and CDR2 is FQGNSA in the germline V gene. Trimming stripped 5 bases from V and 4 bases from J, with 12 bases between. The sample belongs to a study of blood T cell repertoires in COVID-19. Background on the study: The cDNA or gDNA used as material had been derived from T cells, B-cell-depleted T cells, or PBMCs.

Participants, about 18 to 90 years old, spanned fewer than 25 US areas. Participants had their cohort set by participant-reported clinical history. During the 2 weeks before they entered the study, exposed participants had met someone with a PCR-confirmed or clinician-diagnosed COVID-19 case. Sequences were obtained from PBMCs or T cells enriched from blood (not recorded which). This chain connects TRBV7-2 to TRBJ2-1; D perhaps matches TRBD2 (5 bases). The receptor comes from a woman aged 45-65 years who had been exposed to COVID-19. The CDR3 DNA sequence: TGTGCCAGCAGCGACTGGGAGTTATACAATGAGCAGTTCTTC. Its translation is CASSDWELYNEQFF.